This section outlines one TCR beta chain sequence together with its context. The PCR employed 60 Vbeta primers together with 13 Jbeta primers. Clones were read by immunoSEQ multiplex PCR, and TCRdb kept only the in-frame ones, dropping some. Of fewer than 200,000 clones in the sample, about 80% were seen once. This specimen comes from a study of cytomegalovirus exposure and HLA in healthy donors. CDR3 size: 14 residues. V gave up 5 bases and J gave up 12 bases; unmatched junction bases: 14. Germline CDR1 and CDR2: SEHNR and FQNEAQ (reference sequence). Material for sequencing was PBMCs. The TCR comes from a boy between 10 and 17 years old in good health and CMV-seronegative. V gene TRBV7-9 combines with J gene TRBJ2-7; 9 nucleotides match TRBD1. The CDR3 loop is CASSRDRASQSWYF. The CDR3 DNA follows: TGTGCCAGCAGCCGGGACAGGGCGAGTCAAAGCTGGTACTTC.